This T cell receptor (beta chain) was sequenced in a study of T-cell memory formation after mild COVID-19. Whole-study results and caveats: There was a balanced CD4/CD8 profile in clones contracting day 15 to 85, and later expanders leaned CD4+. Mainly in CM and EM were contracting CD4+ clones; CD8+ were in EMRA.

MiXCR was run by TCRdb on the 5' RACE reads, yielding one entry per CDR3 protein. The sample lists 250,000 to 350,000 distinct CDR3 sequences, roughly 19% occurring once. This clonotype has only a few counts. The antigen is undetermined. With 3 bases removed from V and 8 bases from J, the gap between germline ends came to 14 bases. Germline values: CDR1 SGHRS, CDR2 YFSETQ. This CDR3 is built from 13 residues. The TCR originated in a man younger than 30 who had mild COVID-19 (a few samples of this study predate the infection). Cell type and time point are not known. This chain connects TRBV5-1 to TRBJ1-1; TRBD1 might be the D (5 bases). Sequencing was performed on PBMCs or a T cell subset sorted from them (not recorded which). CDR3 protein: CASSSLPGLEAFF. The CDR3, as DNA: TGCGCCAGCAGCTCGCTGCCAGGGTTAGAAGCTTTCTTT.